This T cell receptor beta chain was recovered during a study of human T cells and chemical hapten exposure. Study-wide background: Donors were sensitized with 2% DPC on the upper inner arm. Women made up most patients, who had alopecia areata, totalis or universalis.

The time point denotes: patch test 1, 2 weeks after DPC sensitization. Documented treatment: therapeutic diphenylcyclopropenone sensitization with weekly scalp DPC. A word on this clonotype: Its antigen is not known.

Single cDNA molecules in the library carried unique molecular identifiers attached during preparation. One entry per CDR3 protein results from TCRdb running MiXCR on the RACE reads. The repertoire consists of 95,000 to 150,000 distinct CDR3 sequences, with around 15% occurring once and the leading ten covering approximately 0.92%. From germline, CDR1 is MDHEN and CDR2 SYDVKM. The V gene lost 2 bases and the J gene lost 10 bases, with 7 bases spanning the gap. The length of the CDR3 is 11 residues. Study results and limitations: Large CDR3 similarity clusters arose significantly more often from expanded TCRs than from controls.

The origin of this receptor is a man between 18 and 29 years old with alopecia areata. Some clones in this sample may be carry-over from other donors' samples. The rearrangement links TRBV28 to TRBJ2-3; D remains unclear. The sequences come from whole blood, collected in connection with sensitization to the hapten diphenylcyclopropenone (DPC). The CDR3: CASSLRVAQYF. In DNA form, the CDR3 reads TGTGCCAGCAGTTTAAGGGTGGCGCAGTATTTT.